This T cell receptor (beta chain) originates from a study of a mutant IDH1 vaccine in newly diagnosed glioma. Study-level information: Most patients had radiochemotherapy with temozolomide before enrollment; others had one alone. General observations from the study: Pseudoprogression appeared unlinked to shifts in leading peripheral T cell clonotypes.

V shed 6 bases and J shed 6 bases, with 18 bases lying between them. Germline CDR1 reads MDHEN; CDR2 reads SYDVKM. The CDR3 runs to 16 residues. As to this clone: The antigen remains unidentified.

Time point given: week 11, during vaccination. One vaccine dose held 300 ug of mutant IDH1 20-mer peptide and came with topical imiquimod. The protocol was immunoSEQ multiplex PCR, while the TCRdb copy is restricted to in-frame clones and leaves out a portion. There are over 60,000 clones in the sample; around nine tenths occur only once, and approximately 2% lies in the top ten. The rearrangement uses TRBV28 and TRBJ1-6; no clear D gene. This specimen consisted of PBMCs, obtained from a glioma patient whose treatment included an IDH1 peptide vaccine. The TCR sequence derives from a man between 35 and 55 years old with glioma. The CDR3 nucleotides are TGTGCCAGCAGACCCCAGGCGGGGTTGGCTAATTCACCCCTCCACTTT. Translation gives CASRPQAGLANSPLHF.